This TCR beta chain was recovered during a study of OX40 agonist ivuxolimab in advanced cancers. This clone has more than one count but fewer than ten. Its target is unknown. Findings of the study overall: Partial responders at 0.1-3.0 mg/kg showed near-lowest clonal expansion.

This CDR3 comprises 13 residues. The germline gives CDR1 MNHNS, CDR2 SASEGT. V dropped 7 bases and J dropped 7 bases, with 11 bases sitting between them. Repertoires were generated with immunoSEQ multiplex PCR, while TCRdb's copy carries only in-frame clones and drops some. The sample has about 58,000 clones, approximately 86% seen once. This chain uses TRBV6-1 with TRBJ1-6; D ambiguous. This clonotype was obtained from an adult with an advanced solid tumor such as melanoma, head and neck, liver or kidney cancer. Sequenced here: CD4+ or CD8+ T cells sorted from blood, sampled in a trial of the OX40 agonist ivuxolimab. The CDR3 nucleotides read TGTGCCAGCATTGGGGTAATAAATTCACCCCTCCACTTT. Translated: CASIGVINSPLHF.